A selection of T cell receptor beta chains follows, all from one sample in a study of T cells after yellow fever vaccination. TCRdb recomputed calls from the 5' RACE reads with MiXCR, one row per CDR3 protein. The table lists 550,000 to 750,000 distinct CDR3 sequences, 13% of them singletons. This specimen consisted of PBMCs, obtained on the day of the yellow fever booster vaccination. The receptors were sampled from a man aged 30 to 39 who received the YFV17D yellow fever vaccine. The CDR3 runs from the conserved cysteine through the conserved F or W. A D gene is named only where the DNA matches it firmly. A row's size may be missing; if present it is once, few, many or a size class.

.	TRBJ2-2	TRBV6-2/TRBV6-3	15	.	TGTGCCAGCAGTTCCGGGACGCAGTTCGCCGGGGAGCTGTTTTTT	CASSSGTQFAGELFF
.	TRBJ1-1	TRBV6-5	14	few	TGTGCCAGCAGTTACTCTATCTTCCGACAGCAAGCTTTCTTT	CASSYSIFRQQAFF
.	TRBJ2-1	TRBV4-3	19	.	TGCGCCAGCAGCCAAGCCCTAGGGGGCGGGAGTGGGACCTACAATGAGCAGTTCTTC	CASSQALGGGSGTYNEQFF
.	TRBJ2-3	TRBV28	14	few	TGTGCCAGCAGGACCGTGGAGCGCGCGGATACGCAGTATTTT	CASRTVERADTQYF
.	TRBJ2-1	TRBV7-2	14	many	TGTGCCAGCAGCTTAGCGGGGGGATACAATGAGCAGTTCTTC	CASSLAGGYNEQFF
.	TRBJ1-1	TRBV5-1	14	few	TGCGCCAGCAGCTCGGGAGGTTGGAACACTGAAGCTTTCTTT	CASSSGGWNTEAFF
TRBD1	TRBJ2-7	TRBV7-2	16	.	TGTGCCAGCAGCTTAGAGTGGGGACAGGGGGTAGAAGAGCAGTACTTC	CASSLEWGQGVEEQYF
.	TRBJ2-4	TRBV9	14	.	TGTGCCAGCAGCGTAGATTCTAGTGTGAACATTCAGTACTTC	CASSVDSSVNIQYF
.	TRBJ2-7	TRBV4-3	15	few	TGCGCCAGCAGCCAAGAAGGCAGGAGCTCCTACGAGCAGTACTTC	CASSQEGRSSYEQYF
.	TRBJ2-1	TRBV3-1	15	few	TGTGCCAGCAGCCAAGGCCCGGGACTTTACAATGAGCAGTTCTTC	CASSQGPGLYNEQFF
.	TRBJ2-4	TRBV7-2	14	few	TGTGCCAGCAGCTCCAATCTAGCCAAAAACATTCAGTACTTC	CASSSNLAKNIQYF
TRBD1	TRBJ2-7	TRBV29-1	14	few	TGCAGCGTTTGGGGGACAGGGAATCTCTACGAGCAGTACTTC	CSVWGTGNLYEQYF
.	TRBJ1-1	TRBV7-2	15	few	TGTGCCAGCAGCCCTTCCCGGGCCCTGAACACTGAAGCTTTCTTT	CASSPSRALNTEAFF
.	TRBJ1-2	TRBV10-3	14	.	TGTGCCATCACTACCGCCGGCCCCATCTATGGCTACACCTTC	CAITTAGPIYGYTF
TRBD2	TRBJ2-7	TRBV7-2	15	.	TGTGCCAGCAGCCCTAGAGGAGCGGGAGCGGAAGAGCAGTACTTC	CASSPRGAGAEEQYF
.	TRBJ1-1	TRBV12-3/TRBV12-4	12	.	TGTGCCACCCGGGGGGGGAACACTGAAGCTTTCTTT	CATRGGNTEAFF
TRBD2	TRBJ2-5	TRBV5-1	15	.	TGCGCCAGCAGCGCCTTAGCGGGCAGCCAAGAGACCCAGTACTTC	CASSALAGSQETQYF
.	TRBJ2-2	TRBV7-2	14	many	TGTGCCAGCAGCTTCACGACTGGCGGCGGGGAGCTGTTTTTT	CASSFTTGGGELFF
.	TRBJ2-2	TRBV7-2	12	.	TGTGCCAGCAGCGTGGGGGTCCGGGAGCTGTTTTTT	CASSVGVRELFF
TRBD2	TRBJ2-1	TRBV18	16	few	TGTGCCAGCTCACCAAATTTGGCGGGAGGGCCTAATGAGCAGTTCTTC	CASSPNLAGGPNEQFF
.	TRBJ2-1	TRBV5-1	15	.	TGCGCCAGCAGCGAGACACCCGGGGGCTACAATGAGCAGTTCTTC	CASSETPGGYNEQFF
.	TRBJ2-5	TRBV6-5	12	.	TGTGCCACCATGGGGGACCCCAGAACCCAGTACTTC	CATMGDPRTQYF
.	TRBJ1-1	TRBV29-1	12	few	TGCAGCGTTGATGCCACTCGCACTGAAGCTTTCTTT	CSVDATRTEAFF
TRBD1	TRBJ2-7	TRBV28	15	few	TGTGCCAGCAGTTTTTACGGGACAGCCGCCTACGAGCAGTACTTC	CASSFYGTAAYEQYF
TRBD2	TRBJ2-7	TRBV9	15	few	TGTGCCAGCAGCGTAGACGGCGGGAGCCCCTACGAGCAGTACTTC	CASSVDGGSPYEQYF